This TCR beta chain was profiled in a study of T cells after yellow fever vaccination. A single record per CDR3 protein comes from TCRdb applying MiXCR to the 5' RACE reads. The sample shows about 120,000 distinct CDR3 sequences, about 8.2% of them seen only once. This clonotype was seen a few times. The sample consisted of CD8+ T cells sorted from PBMCs, taken on the day of the yellow fever booster vaccination. The receptor's source is a man younger than 30 who received the YFV17D yellow fever vaccine.

The CDR3 loop is CASSIATGKGPSWYNEQFF. As DNA, the CDR3 is TGTGCCAGTAGTATAGCGACCGGAAAGGGGCCCAGCTGGTACAATGAGCAGTTCTTC. V usage is TRBV19 and J usage is TRBJ2-1, with D possibly matching TRBD1 (5 bases). The V end was cut by 1 base, the J end by 4 bases, with 23 bases between. Germline V gene data show CDR1 as LNHDA and CDR2 as SQIVND (reference sequence). The CDR3 has 19 residues.